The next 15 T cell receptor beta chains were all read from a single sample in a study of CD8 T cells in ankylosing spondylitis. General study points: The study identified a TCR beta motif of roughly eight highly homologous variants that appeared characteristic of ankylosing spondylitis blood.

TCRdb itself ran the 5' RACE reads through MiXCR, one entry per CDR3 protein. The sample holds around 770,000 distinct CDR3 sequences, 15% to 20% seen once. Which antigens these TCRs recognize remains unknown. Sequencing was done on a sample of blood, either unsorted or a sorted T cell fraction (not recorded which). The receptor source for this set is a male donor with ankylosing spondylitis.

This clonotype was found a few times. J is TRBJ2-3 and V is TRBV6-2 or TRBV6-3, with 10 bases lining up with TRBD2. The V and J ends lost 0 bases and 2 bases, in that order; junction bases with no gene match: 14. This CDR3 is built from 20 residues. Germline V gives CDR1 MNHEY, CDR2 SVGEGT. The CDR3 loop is CASSYSLSASGSPDTDTQYF. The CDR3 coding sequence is TGTGCCAGCAGTTACTCGCTTTCGGCTAGCGGGAGTCCCGACACAGATACGCAGTATTTT.

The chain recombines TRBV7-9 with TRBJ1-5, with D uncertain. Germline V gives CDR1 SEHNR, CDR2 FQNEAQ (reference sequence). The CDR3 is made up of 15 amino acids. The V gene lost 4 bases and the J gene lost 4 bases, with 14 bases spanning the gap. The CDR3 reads CASSSSGPGNQPQHF. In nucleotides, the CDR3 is TGTGCCAGCAGCTCGAGCGGCCCTGGAAATCAGCCCCAGCATTTT.

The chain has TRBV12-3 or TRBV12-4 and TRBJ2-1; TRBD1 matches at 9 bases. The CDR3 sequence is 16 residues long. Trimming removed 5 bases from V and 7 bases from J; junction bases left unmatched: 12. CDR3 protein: CASSIPPGQGTNEQFF. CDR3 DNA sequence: TGTGCCAGCAGTATCCCCCCGGGACAGGGTACGAATGAGCAGTTCTTC.

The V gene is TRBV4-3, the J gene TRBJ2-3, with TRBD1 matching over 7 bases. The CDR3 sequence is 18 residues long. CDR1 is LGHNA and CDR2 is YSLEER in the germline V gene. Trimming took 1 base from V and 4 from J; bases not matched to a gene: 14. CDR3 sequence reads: CASSQGRGQGPLSDTQYF. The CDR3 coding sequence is TGCGCCAGCAGCCAAGGAAGGGGGCAGGGCCCCTTATCAGATACGCAGTATTTT.

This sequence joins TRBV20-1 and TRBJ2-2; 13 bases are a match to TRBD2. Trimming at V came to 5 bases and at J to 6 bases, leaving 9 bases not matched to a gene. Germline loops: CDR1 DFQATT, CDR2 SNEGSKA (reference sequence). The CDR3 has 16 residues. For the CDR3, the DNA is TGCAGTGCTCCCCCTGGGACTAGCGGGATTGCCGGGGAGCTGTTTTTT. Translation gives CSAPPGTSGIAGELFF.

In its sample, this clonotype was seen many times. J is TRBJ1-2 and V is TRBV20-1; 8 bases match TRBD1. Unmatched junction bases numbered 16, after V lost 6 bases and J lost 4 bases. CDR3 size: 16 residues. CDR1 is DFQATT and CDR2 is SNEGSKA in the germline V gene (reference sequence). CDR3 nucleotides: TGCAGTGCCCCTGGGGACAGGCCCAAGGTGGGCTATGGCTACACCTTC. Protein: CSAPGDRPKVGYGYTF.

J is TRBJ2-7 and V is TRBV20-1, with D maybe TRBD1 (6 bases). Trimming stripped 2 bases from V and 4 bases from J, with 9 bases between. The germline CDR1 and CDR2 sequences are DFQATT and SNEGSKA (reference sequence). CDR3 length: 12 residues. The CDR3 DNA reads TGCAGTGCTAGATCGAGGGGGTACGAGCAGTACTTC. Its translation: CSARSRGYEQYF.

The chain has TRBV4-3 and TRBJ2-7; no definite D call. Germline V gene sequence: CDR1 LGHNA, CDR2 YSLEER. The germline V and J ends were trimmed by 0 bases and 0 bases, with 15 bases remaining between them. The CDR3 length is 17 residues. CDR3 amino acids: CASSQDHSRAGSYEQYF. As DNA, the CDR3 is TGCGCCAGCAGCCAAGATCATTCTCGCGCTGGCTCCTACGAGCAGTACTTC.

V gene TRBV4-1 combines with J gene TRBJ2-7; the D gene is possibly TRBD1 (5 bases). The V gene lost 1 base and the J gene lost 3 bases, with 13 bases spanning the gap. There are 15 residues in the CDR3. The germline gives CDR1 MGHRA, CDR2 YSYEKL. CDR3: CASSQVVGQGYEQYF. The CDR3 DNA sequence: TGCGCCAGCAGCCAAGTTGTGGGCCAGGGCTACGAGCAGTACTTC.

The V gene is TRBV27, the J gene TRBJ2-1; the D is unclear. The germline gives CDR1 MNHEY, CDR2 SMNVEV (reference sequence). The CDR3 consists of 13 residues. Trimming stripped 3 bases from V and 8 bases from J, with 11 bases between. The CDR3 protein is CASSFGGIDEQFF. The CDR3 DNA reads TGTGCCAGCAGTTTCGGCGGTATCGATGAGCAGTTCTTC.

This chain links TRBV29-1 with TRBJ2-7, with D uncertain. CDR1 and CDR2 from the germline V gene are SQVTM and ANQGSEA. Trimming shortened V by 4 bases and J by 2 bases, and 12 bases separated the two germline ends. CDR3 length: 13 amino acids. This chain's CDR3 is CSVARTDTYEQYF. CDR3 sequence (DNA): TGCAGCGTTGCTAGAACAGACACCTACGAGCAGTACTTC.

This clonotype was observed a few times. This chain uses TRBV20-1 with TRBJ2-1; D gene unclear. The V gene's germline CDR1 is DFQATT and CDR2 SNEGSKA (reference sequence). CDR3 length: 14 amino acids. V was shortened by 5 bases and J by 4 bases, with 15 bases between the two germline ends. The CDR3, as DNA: TGCAGTGCTTGCCCAGGACCAATTTACAATGAGCAGTTCTTC. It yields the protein CSACPGPIYNEQFF.

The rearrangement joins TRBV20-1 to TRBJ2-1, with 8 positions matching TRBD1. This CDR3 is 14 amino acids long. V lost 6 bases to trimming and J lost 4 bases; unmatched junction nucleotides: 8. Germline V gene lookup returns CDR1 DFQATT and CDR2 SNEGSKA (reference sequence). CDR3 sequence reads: CSAPRQGPYNEQFF. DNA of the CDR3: TGCAGTGCCCCCAGACAGGGGCCATACAATGAGCAGTTCTTC.

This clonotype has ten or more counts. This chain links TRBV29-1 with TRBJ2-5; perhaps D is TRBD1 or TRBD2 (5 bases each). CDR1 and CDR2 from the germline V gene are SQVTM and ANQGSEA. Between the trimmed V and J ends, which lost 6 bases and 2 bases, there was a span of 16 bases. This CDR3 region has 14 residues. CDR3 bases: TGCAGCGTCACCGGGGCACTCCCACAAGAGACCCAGTACTTC. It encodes CSVTGALPQETQYF.

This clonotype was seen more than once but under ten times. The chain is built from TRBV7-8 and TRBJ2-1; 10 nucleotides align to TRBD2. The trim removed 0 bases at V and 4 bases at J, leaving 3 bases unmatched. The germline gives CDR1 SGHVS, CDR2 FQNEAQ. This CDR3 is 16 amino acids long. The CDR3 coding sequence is TGTGCCAGCAGCTTAGCGGCTAGCGGGGGATACAATGAGCAGTTCTTC. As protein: CASSLAASGGYNEQFF.